The clone carrying this T cell receptor (beta chain) was recorded once. Its antigen is not known. Generated by immunoSEQ multiplex PCR, the TCRdb table keeps only in-frame clones and is missing some. The repertoire has 18,000 or so clones, 65% to 75% of them found once; the top ten carry roughly 30%. This record belongs to a study of CD4 T cells in relation to SARS-CoV-2 and coronaviruses. Looking at the study overall: The negative reference was HIV-1 Nef peptide pool or peptide-free culture.

CD4+ T cells from unexposed donors were obtained before the COVID-19 pandemic (2011-2018). Isolation of CD4+ T cells took place after approximately 11 days in culture. Cells permitting, SARS-CoV-2 S/N and four cold-coronavirus spikes were tested on unexposed-donor CD4+ T cells. The sample consisted of CD4+ T cells from PBMCs, cultured in vitro. This clonotype originated in a human donor in good health.

The CDR3 nucleotides read TGTGCCAGCAGTTTATCGCGGAACACTGAAGCTTTCTTT. It translates to CASSLSRNTEAFF. The chain is built from TRBV27 and TRBJ1-1; D unclear. Trimming removed 0 bases from V and 1 base from J, with 3 bases in between. The V gene's germline CDR1 is MNHEY and CDR2 SMNVEV (reference sequence). The CDR3 covers 13 residues.